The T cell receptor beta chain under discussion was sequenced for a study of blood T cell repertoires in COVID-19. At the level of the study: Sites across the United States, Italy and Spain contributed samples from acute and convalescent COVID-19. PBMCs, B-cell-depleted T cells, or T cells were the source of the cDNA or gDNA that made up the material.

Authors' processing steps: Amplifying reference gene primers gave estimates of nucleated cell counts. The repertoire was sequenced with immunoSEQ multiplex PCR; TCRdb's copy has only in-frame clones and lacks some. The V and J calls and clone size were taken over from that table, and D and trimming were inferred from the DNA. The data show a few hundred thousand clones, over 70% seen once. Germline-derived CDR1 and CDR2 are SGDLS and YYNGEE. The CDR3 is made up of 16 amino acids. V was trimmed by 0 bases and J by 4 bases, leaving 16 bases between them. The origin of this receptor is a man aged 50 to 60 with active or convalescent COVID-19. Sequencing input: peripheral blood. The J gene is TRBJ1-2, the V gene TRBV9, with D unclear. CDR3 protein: CASSVGEGLVLYGYTF. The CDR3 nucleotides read TGTGCCAGCAGCGTAGGGGAGGGCCTGGTCCTCTATGGCTACACCTTC.